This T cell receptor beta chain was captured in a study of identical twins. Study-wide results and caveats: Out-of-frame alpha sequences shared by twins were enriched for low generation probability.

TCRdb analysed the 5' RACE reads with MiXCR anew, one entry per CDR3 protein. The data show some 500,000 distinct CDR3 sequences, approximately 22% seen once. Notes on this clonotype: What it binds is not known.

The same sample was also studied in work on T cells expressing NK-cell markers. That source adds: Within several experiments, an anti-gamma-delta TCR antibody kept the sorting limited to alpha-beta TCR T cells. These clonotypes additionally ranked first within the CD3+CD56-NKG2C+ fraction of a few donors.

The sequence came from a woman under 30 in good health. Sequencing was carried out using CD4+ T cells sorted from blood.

The CDR3 DNA sequence: TGTGCCAGCAGTTCAGAGTGGGGGGGGTACAATGAGCAGTTCTTC. This encodes CASSSEWGGYNEQFF. The chain uses TRBV27 and TRBJ2-1, with 7 bases lining up with TRBD2. Germline-derived CDR1 and CDR2 are MNHEY and SMNVEV (reference sequence). After removal of 4 bases from V and 4 bases from J, the junction contained 7 bases not matched to a gene. The CDR3 is 15 amino acids.